A single TCR beta chain is shown here with its context. The antigen it binds to is not known. No base-level quality is on record; no much larger clone is a single base apart. From cysteine to phenylalanine, the CDR3 is 15 amino acids long. Only the CDR3 part of the read is kept: 45 bases, read in frame from the first base. V is pruned by 3 bases and J by 8 bases, leaving 4 bases of the junction without a gene match. Looking up the germline V gene yields CDR1 SGHVS and CDR2 FNYEAQ. This sample was taken from a study of vaccination and CD4 T cells after COVID-19 (dated by TCRdb to 2022 to 2024). Concerning the study at large: Every convalescent patient had a positive nasal swab PCR test for SARS-CoV-2, with mild disease in several patients and severe disease in one. Post-vaccine blood samples were collected a median of around 10 weeks after the second vaccine dose, ranging from roughly 14 to 241 days. Overlapping spike peptide pools from SARS-CoV-2 and from the common cold coronaviruses HCoV-NL63, HCoV-OC43 and HCoV-229E were used as culture stimuli. In control cultures, a CEFX viral epitope pool was used as positive control, an HIV-1 Nef peptide pool was used as negative control, or no peptide was added. A few convalescent patients were sampled both early after vaccination (day 14) and late after vaccination (days 161 to 241). Participants received two doses of either the Pfizer-BioNTech BNT162b2 vaccine (n=8) or the Moderna mRNA-1273 vaccine (n=2). Post-COVID blood samples were collected from convalescent patients a median of around 100 days after diagnosis, with a range of about 35 to 161 days. In 10 COVID-19 convalescent patients and a handful of infection-naive healthy vaccine recipients, the spike-specific CD4+ TCR repertoire before mRNA vaccination was compared with the repertoire after mRNA vaccination. In the convalescent cohort there were six males and four females, among whom were two Hispanic individuals, seven Caucasians, two Asians and one multiracial person.

The library came from PCR. DNA from cultured CD4+ T cells was subjected to TCR sequencing with the Oncomine TCR Beta short-read assay at the Johns Hopkins FTIC core. Genomic DNA was extracted from the cultured CD4+ T cells with the QIAamp micro DNA kit. Oncomine TCR Beta libraries from cultured CD4+ T cells were pooled using unique dual indexes and sequenced on an Illumina iSeq 100. In the source study's methods: Non-productive sequences were filtered out, and CDR3s that did not start with C, did not end with F or W, or were shorter than 7 amino acids were discarded. Antigen-specific clonotypes were identified with the MANAFEST web application by comparing peptide-stimulated wells with reference and other culture wells. Positive clones required FDR below 0.05, an odds ratio above 5, and productive frequency above 0.1% in at least two of three replicate wells. A clonotype counted as cross-reactive if it showed significant expansion both in the SARS-CoV-2 spike wells and in at least one common cold coronavirus spike condition. Levenshtein distances (stringdist) and unrooted phylogenetic trees (ape) in R version 3.6.1 were used to assess CDR3 homology. TCRdb itself trimmed the public reads at Q25 with fastp, ran MiXCR and retained productive beta chains. Each entry merges the rows of one CDR3 protein and shows their most common DNA and genes. The V and J calls and clone size are TCRdb's, not the authors'. The sample table holds some 21,000 distinct CDR3 sequences, of which 46% were seen once. The ten biggest clones cover about 13% of the sample.

Overall study results and their limits: Among the post-vaccine SARS-CoV-2-reactive clones in convalescent patients, a median about 87% showed up only after vaccination, which suggests vaccine-specific priming. An increase in the median number of SARS-CoV-2-reactive clonotypes from roughly 20 after infection to 35 to 40 after vaccination was observed, but the change was not found to be significant. The number of convalescent patients in the study was relatively small, and the study did not examine early timepoints following natural infection. In convalescent patients, nearly all vaccine-specific clones (304 of 307) were found to be mono-reactive for SARS-CoV-2 spike rather than cross-reactive with common cold coronaviruses.

The time point label for this specimen denotes: late sampling 161 to 241 days after vaccination in a few convalescent patients. The meaning of the sample's treatment or condition label: roughly ten-day PBMC culture with coronavirus spike peptide pools or control peptides (ViraFEST assay). To expand antigen-specific T cells with peptide pools and then pick out the expanded clonotypes through TCR sequencing, the study relied on the ViraFEST assay. The convalescent patients' positive SARS-CoV-2 PCR tests fell between March and December 2020, which was before the Alpha, Beta and Delta variants emerged in the United States. Each well held about 2.2 million PBMCs cultured in IMDM containing about 5% human AB serum and roughly 10 IU/ml IL-2, with 9 to 10 ug/ml peptide pools added. Half of the culture medium was replaced with fresh IL-2-containing medium on days 3 and 7. CD4+ T cells were isolated after around 9 days of culture through negative selection using the EasySep CD4+ T cell isolation kit. Ficoll-Paque Plus gradient centrifugation was used to isolate PBMCs from whole blood, and the isolated PBMCs were then either used fresh or cryopreserved at -140C. Culture conditions were generally each tested in triplicate wells.

This receptor was taken from a human donor who had recovered from COVID-19. This specimen consisted of CD4+ T cells from blood, cultured in vitro, obtained about 7 months after SARS-CoV-2 vaccination. The chain is encoded by TRBV7-6 joined to TRBJ1-6; 10 nucleotides in the junction match TRBD1. The bases are TGTGCCAGCAGCTTCCGGGACAGGGGTGATTCACCCCTCCACTTT. This sequence encodes CASSFRDRGDSPLHF.